This record covers a single T cell receptor beta chain. V was pared by 6 bases and J by 4 bases, with 3 bases between. Germline V gene sequence: CDR1 DFQATT, CDR2 SNEGSKA (reference sequence). The CDR3 totals 9 residues. The data originate from a study of PD-1 blockade in classical Hodgkin lymphoma. Here immunoSEQ multiplex PCR was the method, and the copy in TCRdb shows in-frame clones only, minus some. The sample yields 20,000 to 30,000 clones, more than 65% seen once. In every patient, relapse followed autologous stem cell transplantation, while exposure to brentuximab vedotin differed. Sequencing was performed on peripheral blood mononuclear cells (PBMCs), taken at baseline. The rearrangement uses TRBV20-1 and TRBJ2-5; D is ambiguous. The receptor was derived from a human donor with classical Hodgkin lymphoma. The DNA of the CDR3 is TGCAGTGCCGGAGAGACCCAGTACTTC. Amino acids: CSAGETQYF.